Sequencing of this T cell receptor beta chain was carried out in a study of OX40 agonist ivuxolimab in advanced cancers. In terms of the full investigation: Ivuxolimab, which targeted the costimulatory receptor OX40 (CD134), was an agonistic, fully human IgG2 monoclonal antibody. The paper describes the monotherapy dose-escalation part (N ≈ 49 patients) of the phase I trial of ivuxolimab. Peripheral TCRbeta sequencing was intended to test whether TCR sequence diversity was altered and clonal T-cell expansion was caused by ivuxolimab. Patients were allowed to have had prior anti-PD-1, anti-PD-L1 or anti-CTLA-4 therapy, and approximately 43% of the dose-escalation patients had previously received checkpoint inhibitors. Of the 50 to 55 patients in dose escalation, some 20 had hepatocellular carcinoma, around 15 had melanoma, 9 had renal cell carcinoma and 9 had head and neck cancer. Partial responses occurred in three dose-escalation patients, of whom one had hepatocellular carcinoma and two had cutaneous melanoma. The dose-escalation cohort was about 86% male with a mean age of about 58 years, ranging from roughly 23 to 80. Intravenous ivuxolimab was administered to patients every 2 weeks at six dose levels: 0.01, 0.1, 0.3, 1.5, 3 and 10 mg/kg. The paper's findings and limits, for the study overall: At doses of 0.1 to 3.0 mg/kg, clonal expansion of both CD4+ and CD8+ blood T cells was observed from baseline to week 6. Low levels of normalized T-cell clonal expansion were also shown by some nonresponding patients. After ivuxolimab, expanded clones were on average more numerous among CD8+ T cells than among CD4+ T cells. Which antigens the clonally expanded peripheral T cells were specific for was not determined. Partial responders in the 0.1-3.0 mg/kg groups had among the lowest normalized peripheral clonal expansion, especially among CD8+ T cells.

A word on this clone: This clone's antigen is unknown. It has no much larger one-base neighbor in the sample; base qualities were not kept.

The trial excluded patients who had a history of autoimmune disease or were on systemic immunosuppression. Peripheral blood for TCR sequencing was collected from all dose cohorts at baseline, on cycle 4 day 1, and on cycle 7 day 1. Samples were obtained from an open-label, multicenter, first-in-human phase I dose-escalation trial of ivuxolimab. Adults with locally advanced or metastatic melanoma, renal cell, hepatocellular, or head and neck squamous cell carcinoma were enrolled in the trial. Before TCR sequencing, CD4+ T cells and CD8+ T cells from peripheral blood were sorted into separate populations. To sequence the TCRbeta CDR3 region, genomic DNA was isolated from the sorted cells. The immunoSEQ Assay was used to sequence the TCRbeta CDR3 regions. TCRdb holds this immuneACCESS table with in-frame rearrangements only. Some clones are missing; in checked studies, unresolved V genes explain under half, and the rest has no known cause. Across this sample there are about 83,000 clones, with roughly 88% seen only once. Around 0.78% of the sample comes from the top ten.

V sheds 7 bases and J sheds 3 bases, leaving 20 bases between their ends. CDR1 LGHNA and CDR2 YSLEER were looked up in the germline V gene. The CDR3 measures 16 amino acids from cysteine to phenylalanine. Just CDR3 DNA is preserved here, 48 bases in frame from base 1. The specimen was CD4+ or CD8+ T cells sorted from blood, collected in a trial of the OX40 agonist ivuxolimab. The sequence derives from an adult with an advanced solid tumor such as melanoma, head and neck, liver or kidney cancer. The chain couples TRBV4-3 to TRBJ2-3, with TRBD2 as a weak D call on 5 bases. The CDR3 sequence is CASNPRRGRKTDTQYF. The bases read TGCGCCAGCAACCCCCGTCGGGGAAGGAAAACAGATACGCAGTATTTT.